What follows is one T cell receptor (beta chain) and its context. The antigen is unknown. Then a second PCR, running roughly 7 to 11 cycles, was carried out with a sample-barcoded 5' primer and a J-beta primer mix. Each cDNA molecule received a tag from a template-switch adaptor that had 12 random nucleotides. MiXCR, applied by TCRdb to the 5' RACE reads, yields one record per CDR3 protein. Of about 280,000 distinct CDR3 sequences detected, roughly a quarter appear once; the ten largest clones hold 29%. The source of the sample is a study of blood T cells in healthy people across ages. The individuals who served as donors were healthy Caucasians living in Russia, aged roughly 6 to 90. Study conclusions and caveats: From one million sequenced T cells, diversity estimates were lower bounds. A conclusive naive versus antigen-experienced comparison was prevented by the unsorted PBMCs.

The CDR3 is 15 residues long. Germline-derived CDR1 and CDR2 are DFQATT and SNEGSKA (reference sequence). Trimming stripped 3 bases from V and 1 base from J, with 15 bases between. The sequencing input was blood. This sequence originates from a woman in her 70s in good health. The chain is built from TRBV20-1 and TRBJ2-5; D is uncertain. The CDR3 DNA is TGCAGTGCTAGTTTCCAAGGGAAGATCCAAGAGACCCAGTACTTC. Its translation is CSASFQGKIQETQYF.